These 26 T cell receptor beta chains originate from one sample sequenced in a study of blood T cell repertoires in COVID-19. TCRdb keeps only in-frame clones here, not all; method: immunoSEQ multiplex PCR. Found here are about 190,000 clones, approximately 80% of them singletons; the top ten hold around 19%. The sample taken for sequencing was peripheral blood. All receptors come from a human donor in a cohort sampled during active COVID-19.

The chain carries TRBV25-1 and TRBJ1-5; D is uncertain. V was pared by 3 bases and J by 2 bases, with 5 bases between. The germline V gene has CDR1 MGHDK and CDR2 SYGVNS. This CDR3 comprises 13 residues. The DNA of the CDR3 is TGTGCCAGCAGTGACGGGGGCAATCAGCCCCAGCATTTT. Amino acids: CASSDGGNQPQHF.

The chain's CDR3 is CATGDSLRTDTQYF. CDR3 nucleotides: TGTGCCACCGGGGACTCCCTCCGCACAGATACGCAGTATTTT. This rearrangement joins TRBV24-1 to TRBJ2-3; a weak D match, TRBD2 (6 bases). CDR1 and CDR2 from the germline V gene are KGHDR and SFDVKD. The V end lost 9 bases, the J end lost 1 base, and 13 bases lay between the germline ends. This CDR3 has 14 amino acids.

The V and J genes are TRBV6-1 and TRBJ2-7; 11 bases agree with TRBD2. The germline CDR1 and CDR2 sequences are MNHNS and SASEGT. This CDR3 has 14 amino acids. V lost 1 base and J lost 9; bases outside the gene matches: 5. The CDR3 region has the DNA TGTGCCAGCAGTGAAGGACTAGCGGGGATGTGGCAGTACGTC. Translated, it gives CASSEGLAGMWQYV.

This chain's CDR3 is CASSYTMNTEAFF. The CDR3 region has the DNA TGTGCCAGCAGCTATACAATGAACACTGAAGCTTTCTTT. This rearrangement joins TRBV9 to TRBJ1-1; D is ambiguous. This CDR3 comprises 13 residues. Germline CDR1 reads SGDLS; CDR2 reads YYNGEE. V lost 4 bases to trimming and J lost 0 bases, with 7 bases between them.

The V gene is TRBV5-5, the J gene TRBJ1-5; 10 nucleotides match TRBD1. In germline, CDR1 is SGHKS, CDR2 YYEKEE (reference sequence). J gave up 2 bases and V 4 bases, and 15 bases lay outside the gene matches. This CDR3 region has 19 residues. The CDR3 DNA sequence: TGTGCCAGCAGCCGGATGCTTCGTTCCGGGACAGGGGGCAATCAGCCCCAGCATTTT. Translated: CASSRMLRSGTGGNQPQHF. The full variable domain, in which reference TRBV5-5 and TRBJ1-5 provide the parts outside the CDR3, is DAGVTQSPTHLIKTRGQQVTLRCSPISGHKSVSWYQQVLGQGPQFIFQYYEKEERGRGNFPDRFSARQFPNYSSELNVNALLLGDSALYLCASSRMLRSGTGGNQPQHFGDGTRLSIL.

The rearrangement links TRBV10-3 to TRBJ1-5; 9 nucleotides agree with TRBD1. Trimming cost V 10 bases and J 2 bases; bases outside gene matches: 9. Germline V gene data show CDR1 as ENHRY and CDR2 as SYGVKD. The CDR3 extends over 15 amino acids. In DNA, the CDR3 is TGTGCCACCAGGGGGACAGGGCCAGGCAATCAGCCCCAGCATTTT. It specifies CATRGTGPGNQPQHF.

The J gene is TRBJ2-1, the V gene TRBV29-1, with 8 bases that match TRBD2. Germline V gene data show CDR1 as SQVTM and CDR2 as ANQGSEA. Germline trimming cut 5 bases from V and 4 bases from J; bases unmatched to any gene: 4. This CDR3 comprises 13 residues. In DNA, the CDR3 is TGCAGCGTTACTAGCGGACTATACAATGAGCAGTTCTTC. This encodes CSVTSGLYNEQFF.

This clone was detected a few times. V is TRBV2 and J is TRBJ1-5; possible D gene TRBD1, 5 bases. The CDR3 loop spans 15 amino acids. V lost 3 bases, J lost 1 base, and 10 bases lay in between. Germline V CDR1 and CDR2: SNHLY, FYNNEI. The CDR3 protein is CASSESRVSNQPQHF. The CDR3 DNA follows: TGTGCCAGCAGTGAGTCCAGGGTGAGCAATCAGCCCCAGCATTTT.

The chain combines TRBV12-2 with TRBJ2-3; the table assigns TRBD2, which was not confirmed against the DNA. TRBV12-2 is a pseudogene segment. CDR3 length equals 15 residues. CDR3 loop: CASRSKRELFHTQYF. CDR3 nucleotides: TGTGCAAGTCGCAGTAAGCGGGAGTTGTTCCATACGCAGTATTTT.

The CDR3 coding sequence is TGTGCCAGCAGCTCCTACGGTGCGCCTAACTATGGCTACACCTTC. As protein: CASSSYGAPNYGYTF. The chain employs TRBV5-5 and TRBJ1-2, with D unresolved. Germline V gives CDR1 SGHKS, CDR2 YYEKEE (reference sequence). This CDR3 has 15 amino acids. V was trimmed by 3 bases and J by 0 bases, leaving 12 bases between them.

The V gene is TRBV19, the J gene TRBJ1-2; 8 nucleotides line up with TRBD1. Germline V gene data show CDR1 as LNHDA and CDR2 as SQIVND (reference sequence). The CDR3 spans 15 residues. V dropped 4 bases and J dropped 8; count of bases not matched to a gene: 12. CDR3 bases: TGTGCCAGTAGTAATAGGTTTAGACAGGGGAACGGCTACACCTTC. Translation gives CASSNRFRQGNGYTF.

V gene TRBV3-1 (or the pseudogene TRBV3-2) combines with J gene TRBJ2-7; a possible D gene is TRBD2 (6 bases). The CDR3 extends over 15 amino acids. Between the trimmed V and J ends, which lost 3 bases and 4 bases, there was a span of 16 bases. Germline loops: CDR1 LGHDT, CDR2 YNNKEL (reference sequence). CDR3 nucleotides: TGTGCCAGCAGCCAGGGCCCCGGGAGAGGGTACGAGCAGTACTTC. This gives the protein CASSQGPGRGYEQYF.

This chain links TRBV27 with TRBJ2-3; D remains unclear. The CDR3 is 14 amino acids. Germline V gene data show CDR1 as MNHEY and CDR2 as SMNVEV (reference sequence). V was clipped by 1 base and J by 0 bases, with 5 bases between them. CDR3 region: CASSLWRSTDTQYF. The CDR3 DNA reads as TGTGCCAGCAGTTTATGGCGGAGCACAGATACGCAGTATTTT.

The table lists this clone with a few counts. The chain has TRBV5-1 and TRBJ2-3; 8 nucleotides align to TRBD2. The CDR3 spans 14 residues. The germline gives CDR1 SGHRS, CDR2 YFSETQ. The ends lost 8 bases at V and 2 bases at J; junction bases unmatched: 7. The CDR3 loop is CASPLAGLTDTQYF. In DNA form, the CDR3 reads TGCGCCAGTCCCCTAGCGGGTCTCACAGATACGCAGTATTTT. Full variable domain (missing parts from reference TRBV5-1 and TRBJ2-3): KAGVTQTPRYLIKTRGQQVTLSCSPISGHRSVSWYQQTPGQGLQFLFEYFSETQRNKGNFPGRFSGRQFSNSRSEMNVSTLELGDSALYLCASPLAGLTDTQYFGPGTRLTVL.

The chain links TRBV15 to TRBJ1-2, with TRBD1 matching 7 bases. Trimming at V came to 3 bases and at J to 14 bases, leaving 18 bases not matched to a gene. Germline V gene data show CDR1 as LNHNV and CDR2 as YYDKDF (reference sequence). The CDR3 runs 15 residues. The CDR3 nucleotides read TGTGCCACCAGCAGGGGCACCGGGACAGATAATTTGATTACCTTC. Protein: CATSRGTGTDNLITF.

This rearrangement joins TRBV6-5 to TRBJ1-1; 8 bases line up with TRBD1. The CDR3 sequence is 14 residues long. CDR1 and CDR2 (germline): MNHEY, SVGAGI. J gave up 4 bases and V 4 bases, and 5 bases lay outside the gene matches. DNA of the CDR3: TGTGCCAGCAGTTTCAGGGGGCCAGGCACTGAAGCTTTCTTT. The encoded protein is CASSFRGPGTEAFF.

The gene calls are TRBV7-8 and TRBJ2-1, with D perhaps matching TRBD2 (5 bases). Germline CDR1 SGHVS, CDR2 FQNEAQ. V was trimmed by 2 bases and J by 12 bases, leaving 11 bases between them. This CDR3 has 12 amino acids. In DNA, the CDR3 is TGTGCCAGCAGCTTACGACGGGAAGGGCAGTTCTTC. It encodes CASSLRREGQFF. The full variable domain, its missing parts supplied by reference TRBV7-8 and TRBJ2-1, is GAGVSQSPRYKVAKRGQDVALRCDPISGHVSLFWYQQALGQGPEFLTYFQNEAQLDKSGLPSDRFFAERPEGSVSTLKIQRTQQEDSAVYLCASSLRREGQFFGPGTRLTVL.

This clone appeared a single time. The chain is built from TRBV28 and TRBJ1-2; 7 bases map to TRBD1. The J segment lost 4 bases and the V segment lost 7 bases, leaving 15 bases of the junction unmatched. This CDR3 comprises 16 residues. Germline CDR1 MDHEN, CDR2 SYDVKM. The CDR3, as DNA: TGTGCCAGCAAACAGACTCCCGGGACAGTAGGCTATGGCTACACCTTC. It is translated as CASKQTPGTVGYGYTF.

The chain has TRBV28 and TRBJ2-1, with 7 bases lining up with TRBD2. Germline values: CDR1 MDHEN, CDR2 SYDVKM. The CDR3 runs 14 residues. The ends lost 8 bases at V and 6 bases at J; junction bases unmatched: 10. The DNA of the CDR3 is TGTGCCAGCCGACGGCGGGAGAAGACCAATGAGCAGTTCTTC. Its translation: CASRRREKTNEQFF.

This clone was observed a handful of times. V usage is TRBV9 and J usage is TRBJ2-1; D call uncertain. The CDR3 is 15 residues long. In germline, CDR1 is SGDLS, CDR2 YYNGEE. Trimming stripped 4 bases from V and 2 bases from J, with 13 bases between. The chain's CDR3 is CASSSPPQAYNEQFF. The CDR3, as DNA: TGTGCCAGCAGCTCCCCCCCCCAGGCCTACAATGAGCAGTTCTTC.

The V gene is TRBV11-2, the J gene TRBJ1-1; TRBD1 aligns across 8 bases. CDR1 SGHAT and CDR2 FQNNGV come from the germline V gene. Trimming cost V 4 bases and J 4 bases; bases outside gene matches: 8. The CDR3 is 15 amino acids. In DNA form, the CDR3 reads TGTGCCAGCAGCTCTTACAGGGGGAGAGGCACTGAAGCTTTCTTT. This gives the protein CASSSYRGRGTEAFF.

J is TRBJ1-2 and V is TRBV27, with TRBD1 matching 9 bases. This CDR3 is built from 14 residues. V shed 2 bases and J 4 bases; nucleotides not matched to a gene: 2. The germline V gene has CDR1 MNHEY and CDR2 SMNVEV (reference sequence). For the CDR3, the DNA is TGTGCCAGCAGTTTAACAGGGGGCTTCTATGGCTACACCTTC. Translation gives CASSLTGGFYGYTF.

The chain recombines TRBV29-1 with TRBJ1-2; 8 bases fit TRBD1. The CDR3 covers 13 residues. The germline CDR1 and CDR2 sequences are SQVTM and ANQGSEA. Trimming cost V 7 bases and J 3 bases; bases outside gene matches: 7. This CDR3 is CSARGQGDYGYTF. Written as DNA, the CDR3 is TGCAGCGCCCGCGGACAGGGAGACTATGGCTACACCTTC.

The chain combines TRBV10-3 with TRBJ1-3; D call uncertain. The ends were cut back, 8 bases at V and 1 base at J, with 12 bases in the middle. Germline CDR1 ENHRY, CDR2 SYGVKD. This CDR3 spans 14 amino acids. As DNA, the CDR3 is TGTGCCATCGCCCCCCCGGGGTCTGGAAACACCATATATTTT. Translating it yields CAIAPPGSGNTIYF.

This clone appeared once. This sequence joins TRBV9 and TRBJ2-2, with unresolved D. Germline V CDR1 and CDR2: SGDLS, YYNGEE. Trimming took off 1 base at V and 5 bases at J, with 3 bases between the two ends. CDR3 length: 12 amino acids. CDR3 loop: CASSVSTGELFF. The CDR3 region has the DNA TGTGCCAGCAGCGTATCAACCGGGGAGCTGTTTTTT. Together with reference TRBV9 and TRBJ2-2, the CDR3 gives the full variable domain: DSGVTQTPKHLITATGQRVTLRCSPRSGDLSVYWYQQSLDQGLQFLIQYYNGEERAKGNILERFSAQQFPDLHSELNLSSLELGDSALYFCASSVSTGELFFGEGSRLTVL.

The chain has TRBV6-5 and TRBJ2-1; TRBD1 might be the D (5 bases). CDR1 is MNHEY and CDR2 is SVGAGI in the germline V gene. This CDR3 region has 15 residues. The V end was cut by 6 bases, the J end by 2 bases, with 14 bases between. CDR3 sequence reads: CASSMGPETYNEQFF. The CDR3, as DNA: TGTGCCAGCAGCATGGGGCCAGAGACCTACAATGAGCAGTTCTTC.